This TCR beta chain emerged from a study of blood T cell repertoires in COVID-19. Profiling relied on immunoSEQ multiplex PCR, and the TCRdb table lists in-frame clones only, not all of them. The sample shows under 450,000 clones, around 87% of them seen only once. The germline V and J ends were trimmed by 7 bases and 0 bases, with 13 bases remaining between them. This CDR3 spans 15 amino acids. The germline V gene encodes CDR1 MNHNY and CDR2 SVGAGI (reference sequence). Sequencing used PBMCs or T cells enriched from blood (not recorded which). The clonotype was recovered from a man aged 25 to 40 who had recovered from COVID-19. The chain employs TRBV6-6 and TRBJ1-3; D uncertain. The CDR3 is CASTQQFYSGNTIYF. The DNA for the CDR3 is TGTGCCAGCACCCAACAGTTTTACTCTGGAAACACCATATATTTT.